This T cell receptor beta chain was recovered during a study of cytomegalovirus exposure and HLA in healthy donors. 60 Vbeta and 13 Jbeta primers were used in PCR. Assay: immunoSEQ multiplex PCR; the TCRdb copy retains only in-frame clones and omits some. The profile shows 150,000 to 170,000 clones, about 84% of them singletons. CDR1 and CDR2 (germline): SQVTM, ANQGSEA. V gave up 6 bases and J gave up 1 base; unmatched junction bases: 8. The CDR3 contains 15 residues. The chain is built from TRBV29-1 and TRBJ2-1, with 8 nucleotides matching TRBD1. The receptor comes from a woman aged 40 to 50 in good health and CMV-seropositive. Source material: PBMCs. The CDR3 bases are TGCAGCGTGATGGAACAGGGGGTATCCTACAATGAGCAGTTCTTC. The encoded protein is CSVMEQGVSYNEQFF.